The rows below give T cell receptor beta chains drawn from one sample of a study of OX40 agonist ivuxolimab in advanced cancers. Clones were read by immunoSEQ multiplex PCR, and TCRdb kept only the in-frame ones, dropping some. The sample has roughly 50,000 clones; 80% to 95% are singletons. Specimen: CD4+ or CD8+ T cells sorted from blood, collected in a trial of the OX40 agonist ivuxolimab. These receptors were taken from an adult with an advanced solid tumor such as melanoma, head and neck, liver or kidney cancer. The CDR3 runs from the conserved cysteine through the conserved F or W. A D gene is named only where the DNA matches it firmly. Only some rows state a clone size, as once, few, many or a class for expanded clones.

TRBD2,NA,TRBV13,TRBJ2-2,CASSEGLAGGYTGELFF,TGTGCCAGCAGCGAAGGCCTAGCGGGGGGGTACACCGGGGAGCTGTTTTTT
TRBD1,NA,TRBV9,TRBJ1-1,CASSPGQTSNTEAFF,TGTGCCAGCAGCCCGGGACAGACTTCGAACACTGAAGCTTTCTTT
NA,once,TRBV5-4,TRBJ2-7,CASSTGLATYEQYF,TGTGCCAGCAGCACGGGACTCGCGACCTACGAGCAGTACTTC
TRBD2,NA,TRBV15,TRBJ2-7,CATRGSNSGGLYEQYF,TGTGCCACCAGAGGGTCCAACTCGGGGGGGTTGTACGAGCAGTACTTC
TRBD2,NA,TRBV7-8,TRBJ2-7,CASSLGLSGVIMYEQYF,TGTGCCAGCAGCTTAGGTCTTAGCGGGGTAATAATGTACGAGCAGTACTTC
TRBD1,NA,TRBV5-1,TRBJ1-3,CASRAGTGVVWVSGNTIYF,TGCGCCAGCAGAGCCGGGACAGGGGTGGTTTGGGTCTCTGGAAACACCATATATTTT
NA,NA,TRBV7-9,TRBJ2-5,CASSSTGALVETQYF,TGTGCCAGCAGCTCCACCGGGGCCTTAGTAGAGACCCAGTACTTC
TRBD1,NA,TRBV29-1,TRBJ2-7,CSVGKTGASYEQYF,TGCAGCGTGGGAAAGACAGGGGCCTCCTACGAGCAGTACTTC
NA,NA,TRBV6-5,TRBJ1-1,CASSSLLQAKNTEAFF,TGTGCCAGCAGTTCGTTGCTCCAGGCAAAGAACACTGAAGCTTTCTTT
NA,NA,TRBV4-1,TRBJ1-5,CASSRLTGSNQPQHF,TGCGCCAGCAGCCGCTTGACAGGCTCGAATCAGCCCCAGCATTTT
NA,NA,TRBV2,TRBJ1-6,CASSEAGRSGVYNSPLHF,TGTGCCAGCAGTGAAGCTGGCCGGTCCGGCGTCTATAATTCACCCCTCCACTTT
NA,NA,TRBV4-1,TRBJ1-1,CASSLGGWTEAFF,TGCGCCAGCAGCCTGGGGGGATGGACTGAAGCTTTCTTT
NA,NA,TRBV5-6,TRBJ1-1,CASSLPSRWATEAFF,TGTGCCAGCAGCTTGCCAAGCAGGTGGGCCACTGAAGCTTTCTTT
NA,once,TRBV13,TRBJ2-7,CASSLGGSGEQYF,TGTGCCAGCAGCTTAGGGGGGTCAGGCGAGCAGTACTTC
NA,NA,TRBV10-3,TRBJ2-1,CAISGTTGTNYNEQFF,TGTGCCATCAGTGGCACCACCGGGACAAACTACAATGAGCAGTTCTTC
NA,once,TRBV6-4,TRBJ2-2,CASSDGPGTGELFF,TGTGCCAGCAGTGACGGGCCGGGCACCGGGGAGCTGTTTTTT
NA,once,TRBV29-1,TRBJ1-3,CSATLGGNTIYF,TGCAGCGCCACCTTAGGGGGAAACACCATATATTTT
NA,NA,TRBV5-4,TRBJ1-4,CASSLGGAGGNEKLFF,TGTGCCAGCAGCTTGGGAGGGGCCGGGGGTAATGAAAAACTGTTTTTT
TRBD2,NA,TRBV7-2,TRBJ2-7,CASSSGLAGVYEQYF,TGTGCCAGCAGCTCGGGACTAGCGGGGGTCTACGAGCAGTACTTC
NA,NA,TRBV5-4,TRBJ1-2,CASSLARALIVDGYTF,TGTGCCAGCAGCTTGGCCAGAGCACTCATTGTGGATGGCTACACCTTC
NA,NA,TRBV4-1,TRBJ2-2,CASSQERSPNTGELFF,TGCGCCAGCAGCCAAGAGCGGAGCCCGAACACCGGGGAGCTGTTTTTT
NA,NA,TRBV5-5,TRBJ1-3,CASSSQDRGDSGNTIYF,TGTGCCAGCAGCTCCCAAGACCGGGGGGACTCTGGAAACACCATATATTTT
TRBD1,once,TRBV15,TRBJ2-1,CATSSNRDRSDNEQFF,TGTGCCACCAGCAGTAACCGGGACAGAAGCGACAATGAGCAGTTCTTC
NA,NA,TRBV10-3,TRBJ2-3,CAISDPRVGSTDTQYF,TGTGCCATCAGTGACCCGAGGGTGGGGAGCACAGATACGCAGTATTTT
TRBD2,NA,TRBV9,TRBJ2-3,CASSDSGSGPSTDTQYF,TGTGCCAGCAGCGATAGCGGGTCAGGACCTAGCACAGATACGCAGTATTTT
NA,NA,TRBV5-6,TRBJ2-1,CASSLFLSSYNEQFF,TGTGCCAGCAGCTTGTTCTTAAGCTCCTACAATGAGCAGTTCTTC
TRBD2,NA,TRBV10-1,TRBJ2-1,CASSESNRLATNEQFF,TGCGCCAGCAGTGAGTCCAATAGACTAGCTACCAATGAGCAGTTCTTC
NA,NA,TRBV9,TRBJ2-1,CASSVAGFPYNEQFF,TGTGCCAGCAGCGTAGCAGGGTTCCCCTACAATGAGCAGTTCTTC
TRBD1,NA,TRBV13,TRBJ1-1,CASSLGGTGELGAEAFF,TGTGCCAGCAGCTTAGGTGGGACAGGGGAGTTAGGCGCTGAAGCTTTCTTT
TRBD1,NA,TRBV6-4,TRBJ2-4,CASRPTGFTKNIQYF,TGTGCCAGCAGGCCGACAGGGTTTACCAAAAACATTCAGTACTTC
NA,NA,TRBV27,TRBJ2-3,CASSFRTARDTQYF,TGTGCCAGCAGTTTTAGGACAGCCCGAGATACGCAGTATTTT
TRBD1,NA,TRBV19,TRBJ2-7,CASTPTGSSYEQYF,TGTGCCAGTACCCCGACAGGGAGCTCCTACGAGCAGTACTTC
TRBD2,NA,TRBV7-2,TRBJ2-1,CASSGEGRGVYNEQFF,TGTGCCAGCAGTGGGGAGGGTCGGGGGGTATACAATGAGCAGTTCTTC
NA,NA,TRBV28,TRBJ2-1,CASSLPGGLYNEQFF,TGTGCCAGCAGTTTACCCGGGGGCCTCTACAATGAGCAGTTCTTC
NA,few,TRBV7-9,TRBJ1-2,CASSLGGDLYGYTF,TGTGCCAGCAGCTTAGGGGGAGACCTCTATGGCTACACCTTC
TRBD1,NA,TRBV5-8,TRBJ2-1,CASSFWETGTGYNEQFF,TGTGCCAGCAGCTTTTGGGAAACCGGGACAGGGTACAATGAGCAGTTCTTC
TRBD2,NA,TRBV7-8,TRBJ2-1,CASSERGRGGLEQFF,TGTGCCAGCAGCGAGAGAGGGCGGGGGGGCCTTGAGCAGTTCTTC
NA,NA,TRBV5-1,TRBJ2-1,CASSLRQGPGNNEQFF,TGCGCCAGCAGCCTCCGTCAGGGGCCAGGGAACAATGAGCAGTTCTTC
TRBD1,NA,TRBV5-1,TRBJ2-2,CASKRTGDTGELFF,TGCGCCAGCAAGCGGACAGGGGACACCGGGGAGCTGTTTTTT
TRBD1,NA,TRBV28,TRBJ1-2,CASSSRQGLLYGYTF,TGTGCCAGCAGTTCTCGACAGGGCCTACTTTATGGCTACACCTTC